This T cell receptor (beta chain) was obtained from a study of CD8 T cells in Susac syndrome. Across the study: Intravenous immunoglobulin alone or corticosteroids were being given to patients with Susac syndrome at blood draw, unless they were therapy-naive.

Looked up from germline, CDR1 is LGHNT and CDR2 is FRNRAP. CDR3 length: 13 residues. Trimming left V 0 bases short and J 2 bases short, with 5 bases between. CD8+ and CD4+ blood T cells underwent TCR beta sequencing. The authors negatively isolated CD8+ and CD4+ T cells and FACS-enriched TEMRA cells. Whole-study results and caveats: Susac-specific public clones were found in both the total CD8+ and the CD8+ TEMRA repertoires, with some 15 in the former and about 5 in the latter.

A note on this clonotype: What it recognizes is unknown.

RNA was extracted with the RNeasy kit, and a quantity of roughly 0.5 to 1 ug was reverse transcribed using random hexamers. TCRdb reanalysed the immunoSEQ multiplex PCR reads using MiXCR and keeps one entry per CDR3 protein. The sample holds about 190,000 distinct CDR3 sequences, 95% seen once. Sequenced material: CD8+ T cells from PBMCs. This sequence joins TRBV12-5 and TRBJ2-7, with D uncertain. The clonotype comes from a human donor with Susac syndrome. The CDR3 region has the DNA TGTGCTAGTGGTTTGGTCTTGACCTACGAGCAGTACTTC. Translated: CASGLVLTYEQYF.